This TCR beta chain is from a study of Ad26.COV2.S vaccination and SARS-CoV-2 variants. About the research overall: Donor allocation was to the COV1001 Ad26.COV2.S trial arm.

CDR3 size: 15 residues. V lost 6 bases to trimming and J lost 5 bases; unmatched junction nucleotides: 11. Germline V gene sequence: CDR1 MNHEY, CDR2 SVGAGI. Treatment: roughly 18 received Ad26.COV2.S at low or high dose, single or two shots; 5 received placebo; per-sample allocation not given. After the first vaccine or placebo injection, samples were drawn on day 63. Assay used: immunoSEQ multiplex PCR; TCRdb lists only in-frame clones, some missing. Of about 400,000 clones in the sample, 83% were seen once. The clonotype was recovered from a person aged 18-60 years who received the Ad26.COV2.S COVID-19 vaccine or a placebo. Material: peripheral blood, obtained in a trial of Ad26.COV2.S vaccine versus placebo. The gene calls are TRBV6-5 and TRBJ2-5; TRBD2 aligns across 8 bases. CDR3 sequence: CASSRRGGTGETQYF. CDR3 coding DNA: TGTGCCAGCAGCCGTCGGGGGGGGACTGGGGAGACCCAGTACTTC.